This note documents a single T cell receptor beta chain sequence. These data belong to a study of cytomegalovirus exposure and HLA in healthy donors. The primer mix had 60 Vbeta and 13 Jbeta primers. The assay was immunoSEQ multiplex PCR, and TCRdb's table has in-frame clones only and misses some. This sample has about 180,000 clones, with roughly 81% found just once. Everyone who donated was a healthy bone marrow donor. This receptor was taken from a girl aged 10-17 years in good health and CMV-seropositive. Sequenced sample: PBMCs.

The CDR3 region is CASSLGPSGGALAKNIQYF. CDR3 sequence (DNA): TGTGCCAGCAGCTTAGGCCCTAGCGGGGGGGCCTTAGCCAAAAACATTCAGTACTTC. The V and J genes are TRBV11-2 and TRBJ2-4; 12 positions match TRBD2. Per the germline V gene, CDR1 is SGHAT and CDR2 is FQNNGV. With V trimmed by 1 base and J by 0 bases, 7 bases remained unmatched. This CDR3 has 19 amino acids.